This T cell receptor (beta chain) comes out of a study of blood T cell repertoires in COVID-19. Study context: The study drew acute and convalescent COVID-19 samples from the United States, Italy and Spain. PBMCs, B-cell-depleted T cells, or T cells provided the cDNA or gDNA that made up the material.

Study processing details: How many nucleated cells were present was estimated from reference gene primer amplification. Data came from immunoSEQ multiplex PCR; TCRdb stores just in-frame clones and leaves some out. The V and J calls and the clone size are those of that table, but D and trimming were determined from the DNA. The sample has just under 35,000 clones; roughly 90% are singletons. Germline CDR1 and CDR2: MDHEN and SYDVKM. V lost 5 bases and J 4 bases, leaving 16 bases between the germline ends. The CDR3 totals 15 residues. The sequence was collected from a man between 60 and 70 years old with active or convalescent COVID-19. The chain links TRBV28 to TRBJ2-3; possible D gene TRBD1, 5 bases. The sample consisted of peripheral blood. This chain's CDR3 is CASSLPGSLADTQYF. DNA for the CDR3: TGTGCCAGCAGTCTGCCAGGGTCATTGGCAGATACGCAGTATTTT.